This T cell receptor (beta chain) appears in the sequencing data of a study of CD8+ T cells in alopecia areata. Study outcomes and limitations: Only one nonresponder was present, which leaves the link between baseline CD8+ expansion and response uncertain. Normal-skin resident alphabeta T cells also appear among scalp sample sequences. In scalp and blood during tofacitinib, many expanded lesional clones persisted.

From germline, CDR1 is SGDLS and CDR2 YYNGEE. V lost 4 bases to trimming and J lost 4 bases; unmatched junction nucleotides: 6. This CDR3 has 15 amino acids. Regarding treatment: oral pan-JAK inhibitor, 5-10 mg twice daily. Investigators isolated RNA and reverse transcribed it into cDNA to act as the sequencing template. The method was immunoSEQ multiplex PCR; TCRdb's version includes in-frame clones alone and lacks a portion of them. The table has 90,000 to 100,000 clones, 60% to 75% seen once. Concerning this clone itself: Its antigen is as yet unknown.

Source: CD8+ T cells sorted from blood, taken at week 4, from a patient treated with tofacitinib. This sequence joins TRBV9 and TRBJ1-1, with 11 bases identical to TRBD1. The source of this sequence is a human donor with alopecia areata. Here the CDR3 DNA reads TGTGCCAGCAGCTCAAGCGGACAGGGGGCCACTGAAGCTTTCTTT. It encodes CASSSSGQGATEAFF.